The 30 T cell receptor beta chains below come from one sample, sequenced in a study of T cell responses to AZD1222 COVID-19 vaccine. Method: immunoSEQ multiplex PCR; TCRdb's copy keeps in-frame clones and lacks some. The sample contains roughly 120,000 clones, 75% to 95% of which appear only once. Sequenced material: peripheral blood, taken 28 days after the second dose of the MenACWY control vaccine. The receptors originated from an adult who received the MenACWY meningococcal vaccine as a control.

The V call is TRBV30, the J call TRBJ2-5, with D possibly called TRBD1 or TRBD2 (6 bases each). Germline V CDR1 and CDR2: GTSNPN, SVGIG (reference sequence). V lost 5 bases to trimming and J lost 4 bases, with 14 bases between them. The CDR3 has 13 amino acids. CDR3 residues: CAWERGQRETQYF. For the CDR3, the DNA is TGTGCCTGGGAACGGGGGCAGCGAGAGACCCAGTACTTC.

V and J are TRBV7-8 and TRBJ2-1, with 12 bases fitting TRBD2. The CDR3 consists of 16 residues. Trimming removed 2 bases from V and 7 bases from J; junction bases left unmatched: 6. The germline gives CDR1 SGHVS, CDR2 FQNEAQ. CDR3 sequence reads: CASSLSASGRGNEQFF. DNA for the CDR3: TGTGCCAGCAGCTTATCGGCTAGCGGGAGGGGGAATGAGCAGTTCTTC.

This chain uses TRBV5-4 with TRBJ1-3; possibly TRBD1 for D (5 bases). Per the germline V gene, CDR1 is SGHNT and CDR2 is YYREEE (reference sequence). V lost 0 bases and J lost 4, with 8 bases in between. This CDR3 has 14 residues. CDR3 region: CASSLGAGGNTIYF. For the CDR3, the DNA is TGTGCCAGCAGCTTGGGGGCAGGGGGAAACACCATATATTTT.

The chain carries TRBV4-2 and TRBJ2-1; unclear D gene. The CDR3 is made up of 15 amino acids. CDR1 and CDR2 (germline): LGHNA, YNFKEQ. Trimming removed 4 bases from V and 3 bases from J, with 13 bases in between. This CDR3 reads CASSPAALSYNEQFF. The CDR3 nucleotides read TGTGCCAGCAGCCCCGCGGCCTTGAGCTACAATGAGCAGTTCTTC.

This chain links TRBV30 with TRBJ2-1; D tentatively reads TRBD1 or TRBD2 (7 bases each). CDR1 is GTSNPN and CDR2 is SVGIG in the germline V gene (reference sequence). The CDR3 contains 14 residues. V lost 2 bases and J lost 6, with 14 bases in between. The CDR3 loop reads CAWSQGGGSNEQFF. The DNA of the CDR3 is TGTGCCTGGAGTCAGGGAGGGGGCTCCAATGAGCAGTTCTTC.

The chain has TRBV5-4 and TRBJ1-1; TRBD1 agrees at 8 bases. This CDR3 region has 14 residues. The germline V gene encodes CDR1 SGHNT and CDR2 YYREEE (reference sequence). V shed 5 bases and J 4 bases; nucleotides not matched to a gene: 7. The DNA for the CDR3 is TGTGCCAGCAGTCCGACAGGGGAGGGCACTGAAGCTTTCTTT. Protein: CASSPTGEGTEAFF.

V is TRBV19 and J is TRBJ1-5, with D hard to call. Trimming stripped 3 bases from V and 0 bases from J, with 9 bases between. Germline CDR1 reads LNHDA; CDR2 reads SQIVND (reference sequence). CDR3 length equals 15 residues. The CDR3, as DNA: TGTGCCAGTAGTATCGGGATTTATAGCAATCAGCCCCAGCATTTT. Residues: CASSIGIYSNQPQHF. The full variable domain, in which reference TRBV19 and TRBJ1-5 provide the parts outside the CDR3, is DGGITQSPKYLFRKEGQNVTLSCEQNLNHDAMYWYRQDPGQGLRLIYYSQIVNDFQKGDIAEGYSVSREKKESFPLTVTSAQKNPTAFYLCASSIGIYSNQPQHFGDGTRLSIL.

This sequence joins TRBV7-9 and TRBJ2-5; TRBD2 matches 12 bases. From germline, CDR1 is SEHNR and CDR2 FQNEAQ (reference sequence). V shed 5 bases and J 5 bases; nucleotides not matched to a gene: 6. The CDR3 sequence is 15 residues long. CDR3 protein: CASSPEGLAGETQYF. CDR3 nucleotides: TGTGCCAGCAGCCCTGAGGGACTAGCGGGCGAGACCCAGTACTTC.

The chain recombines TRBV25-1 with TRBJ2-7; 11 bases align to TRBD1. This CDR3 region has 15 residues. V lost 1 base and J lost 3; bases outside the gene matches: 2. In germline, CDR1 is MGHDK, CDR2 SYGVNS. In DNA, the CDR3 is TGTGCCAGCAGTGAATTGGGGACAGGGGGCTACGAGCAGTACTTC. Translated, it gives CASSELGTGGYEQYF.

V gene TRBV27 combines with J gene TRBJ1-5, with 8 bases aligning to TRBD1. The length of the CDR3 is 15 residues. V gave up 5 bases and J gave up 3 bases; unmatched junction bases: 6. Germline lookup yields CDR1 MNHEY and CDR2 SMNVEV (reference sequence). CDR3 sequence (DNA): TGTGCCAGCAGTCCAGGGGGCCTACTCAATCAGCCCCAGCATTTT. This codes for CASSPGGLLNQPQHF.

The genes are TRBV7-2 and TRBJ2-3, with D perhaps TRBD2 (6 bases). This CDR3 contains 15 residues. Germline V gene lookup returns CDR1 SGHTA and CDR2 FQGNSA. V dropped 5 bases and J dropped 4 bases, with 16 bases sitting between them. The CDR3 region is CASSLGSGGADTQYF. The CDR3 DNA reads as TGTGCCAGCAGCCTGGGATCGGGCGGGGCAGATACGCAGTATTTT.

The CDR3 sequence is CASSLSRYAGYTF. The CDR3 nucleotides read TGTGCCAGCAGTTTATCGAGGTATGCGGGCTACACCTTC. J is TRBJ1-2 and V is TRBV27; D remains ambiguous. Trimming stripped 0 bases from V and 8 bases from J, with 10 bases between. The germline CDR1 and CDR2 sequences are MNHEY and SMNVEV (reference sequence). The CDR3 is made up of 13 amino acids.

The sample holds one count of this clone. The rearrangement links TRBV5-4 to TRBJ2-5; TRBD2 agrees at 9 bases. Germline loops: CDR1 SGHNT, CDR2 YYREEE (reference sequence). The CDR3 totals 17 residues. After removal of 0 bases from V and 7 bases from J, the junction contained 13 bases not matched to a gene. The CDR3 is CASSLVGSGSGYGTQYF. CDR3 DNA: TGTGCCAGCAGCTTGGTTGGTAGCGGGAGCGGTTACGGGACCCAGTACTTC. Full variable domain (rest looked up from reference TRBV5-4 and TRBJ2-5): ETGVTQSPTHLIKTRGQQVTLRCSSQSGHNTVSWYQQALGQGPQFIFQYYREEENGRGNFPPRFSGLQFPNYSSELNVNALELDDSALYLCASSLVGSGSGYGTQYFGPGTRLLVL.

V gene TRBV27 combines with J gene TRBJ2-3; a weak D match, TRBD2 (5 bases). CDR3 length: 18 residues. Per the germline V gene, CDR1 is MNHEY and CDR2 is SMNVEV (reference sequence). Trimming left V 5 bases short and J 4 bases short, with 25 bases between. CDR3 coding DNA: TGTGCCAGCAGTCCCCGGTTCCCCAGAGCCGGGGTTTCAGATACGCAGTATTTT. This gives the protein CASSPRFPRAGVSDTQYF.

The CDR3 is CATRGTGTADLEAFF. The DNA for the CDR3 is TGCGCCACCAGAGGGACCGGGACAGCCGACCTTGAAGCTTTCTTT. The chain employs TRBV10-2 and TRBJ1-1; 7 nucleotides line up with TRBD1. Germline lookup yields CDR1 WSHSY and CDR2 SAAADI. The junction had 18 bases not matched to a gene; V was cut back by 10 bases and J by 7 bases. This CDR3 region has 15 residues.

This chain uses TRBV6-2 or TRBV6-3 with TRBJ1-2, with a weak D call TRBD1 (5 bases). Germline CDR1 and CDR2: MNHEY and SVGEGT. This CDR3 has 14 residues. V shed 5 bases and J shed 2 bases, with 12 bases lying between them. CDR3 sequence: CASSQGTINYGYTF. In nucleotides, the CDR3 is TGTGCCAGCAGTCAGGGTACCATCAACTATGGCTACACCTTC.

The chain is built from TRBV2 and TRBJ2-1, with D possibly matching TRBD2 (6 bases). CDR3 size: 13 residues. Germline values: CDR1 SNHLY, CDR2 FYNNEI. Trimming took off 11 bases at V and 3 bases at J, with 14 bases between the two ends. The CDR3 DNA follows: TGTGCCGGTTGGAGGGCCGACTACAATGAGCAGTTCTTC. It translates to CAGWRADYNEQFF.

The chain carries TRBV7-3 and TRBJ2-1; 10 nucleotides agree with TRBD2. The V segment lost 2 bases and the J segment 4 bases; nucleotides outside the gene matches: 8. Germline V gene lookup returns CDR1 SGHTA and CDR2 FQGTGA. The CDR3 extends over 17 amino acids. CDR3 amino acids: CASSLEAAGGPYNEQFF. CDR3 sequence (DNA): TGTGCCAGCAGCTTAGAGGCAGCGGGAGGGCCATACAATGAGCAGTTCTTC.

J is TRBJ1-1 and V is TRBV12-3 or TRBV12-4, with unresolved D. CDR3 length equals 13 residues. Trimming cost V 3 bases and J 1 base, with 6 bases left between them. The CDR3 DNA reads TGTGCCAGCAGTTTTTTTCAGAACACTGAAGCTTTCTTT. The encoded protein is CASSFFQNTEAFF.

The CDR3 DNA sequence: TGTGCCAGTAGCCCCGGGTTTTGGAATAATGAAAAACTGTTTTTT. It yields the protein CASSPGFWNNEKLFF. J is TRBJ1-4 and V is TRBV19, with D hard to call. Trimming took 6 bases from V and 4 from J, leaving 15 bases between them. The CDR3 is 15 amino acids. Germline assignment: CDR1 LNHDA and CDR2 SQIVND (reference sequence). Based on the CDR3 plus reference TRBV19 and TRBJ1-4, the full variable domain is DGGITQSPKYLFRKEGQNVTLSCEQNLNHDAMYWYRQDPGQGLRLIYYSQIVNDFQKGDIAEGYSVSREKKESFPLTVTSAQKNPTAFYLCASSPGFWNNEKLFFGSGTQLSVL.

The chain is built from TRBV12-3 or TRBV12-4 and TRBJ2-6; D is undetermined. There are 13 residues in the CDR3. V gave up 7 bases and J gave up 0 bases, with 4 bases separating them. CDR3 DNA: TGTGCCAGCACTCACTCTGGGGCCAACGTCCTGACTTTC. It is translated as CASTHSGANVLTF.

The chain combines TRBV14 with TRBJ2-6; 9 bases agree with TRBD1. Trimming removed 4 bases from V and 0 bases from J; junction bases left unmatched: 7. CDR3 length: 18 amino acids. Germline V gene sequence: CDR1 SGHDN, CDR2 FVKESK. The CDR3 here is CASSLIGQGSSGANVLTF. The CDR3, as DNA: TGTGCCAGCAGCCTAATCGGACAGGGGTCCTCTGGGGCCAACGTCCTGACTTTC.

The J gene is TRBJ2-2, the V gene TRBV7-9; TRBD2 is a possible D gene (5 bases). V dropped 3 bases and J dropped 3 bases, with 8 bases sitting between them. The CDR3 is 14 amino acids. Germline V lookup: CDR1 SEHNR, CDR2 FQNEAQ (reference sequence). For the CDR3, the DNA is TGTGCCAGCAGCTTGAGCGGTTACACCGGGGAGCTGTTTTTT. Translated, it gives CASSLSGYTGELFF.

DNA of the CDR3: TGTGCCAGCAGCTTATTGGAGGGGGCTTCAGATACGCAGTATTTT. As protein: CASSLLEGASDTQYF. The chain is built from TRBV7-6 and TRBJ2-3, with D possibly matching TRBD1 (7 bases). The CDR3 is made up of 15 amino acids. Trimming took 2 bases from V and 4 from J, leaving 13 bases between them. Germline CDR1 reads SGHVS; CDR2 reads FNYEAQ.

This chain links TRBV20-1 with TRBJ2-7, with TRBD2 matching over 10 bases. The CDR3 loop spans 15 amino acids. Germline loops: CDR1 DFQATT, CDR2 SNEGSKA (reference sequence). Trimming at V came to 3 bases and at J to 0 bases, leaving 5 bases not matched to a gene. The CDR3 loop is CSASLSSGSSYEQYF. As DNA, the CDR3 is TGCAGTGCTAGTCTATCTAGCGGGAGCTCCTACGAGCAGTACTTC.

This rearrangement joins TRBV14 to TRBJ2-4; maybe TRBD1 (5 bases). CDR3 size: 13 residues. V lost 0 bases and J lost 9, with 9 bases in between. CDR1 is SGHDN and CDR2 is FVKESK in the germline V gene. CDR3 DNA: TGTGCCAGCAGCCAAGACAGGGTGGGCATTCAGTACTTC. Its translation: CASSQDRVGIQYF.

V usage is TRBV6-5 and J usage is TRBJ2-7, with D perhaps TRBD2 (6 bases). Germline lookup yields CDR1 MNHEY and CDR2 SVGAGI. Trimming left V 2 bases short and J 2 bases short, with 13 bases between. There are 15 residues in the CDR3. The CDR3 spells CASSYSGSGTYEQYV. CDR3 nucleotide sequence: TGTGCCAGCAGTTACAGTGGTAGCGGAACCTACGAGCAGTACGTC.

This clone came up a few times. The chain has TRBV5-4 and TRBJ1-2; 7 bases align to TRBD1. From germline, CDR1 is SGHNT and CDR2 YYREEE (reference sequence). The CDR3 is 14 amino acids. Trimming at V came to 3 bases and at J to 2 bases, leaving 4 bases not matched to a gene. CDR3 in amino acids: CASSSDRSNYGYTF. CDR3 nucleotides: TGTGCCAGCAGCTCGGACAGGTCCAACTATGGCTACACCTTC.

V usage is TRBV6-5 and J usage is TRBJ1-2, with D perhaps TRBD1 (5 bases). Per germline, CDR1 MNHEY and CDR2 SVGAGI. Trimming removed 7 bases at V and 6 bases at J, with 21 bases between. CDR3 length: 15 amino acids. CDR3 protein: CASTHRDRDRDGYTF. The CDR3 region has the DNA TGTGCCAGCACCCACCGGGACCGGGATCGGGATGGCTACACCTTC.

The CDR3 is CSVVRLNEQFF. DNA for the CDR3: TGCAGCGTTGTGCGTCTGAATGAGCAGTTCTTC. The V call is TRBV29-1, the J call TRBJ2-1; D is ambiguous. Germline CDR1 is SQVTM and CDR2 is ANQGSEA. The CDR3 is 11 residues long. Deletions cut 4 bases from V and 7 bases from J, with 8 bases between.